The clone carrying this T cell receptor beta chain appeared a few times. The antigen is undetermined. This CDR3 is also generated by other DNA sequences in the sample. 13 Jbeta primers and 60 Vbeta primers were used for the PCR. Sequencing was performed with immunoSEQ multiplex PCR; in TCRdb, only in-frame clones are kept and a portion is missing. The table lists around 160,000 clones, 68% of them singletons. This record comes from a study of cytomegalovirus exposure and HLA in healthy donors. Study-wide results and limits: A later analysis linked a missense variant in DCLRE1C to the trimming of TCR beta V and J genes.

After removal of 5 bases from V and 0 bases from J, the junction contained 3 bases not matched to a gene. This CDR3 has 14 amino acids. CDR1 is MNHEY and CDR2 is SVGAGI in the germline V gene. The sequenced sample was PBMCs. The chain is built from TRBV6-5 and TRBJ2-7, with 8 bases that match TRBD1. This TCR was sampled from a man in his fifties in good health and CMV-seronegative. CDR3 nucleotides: TGTGCCAGCAGTCGACAGGGGACCTCCTACGAGCAGTACTTC. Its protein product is CASSRQGTSYEQYF.